These T cell receptor beta chains were read from a single sample in a study of blood T cell repertoires in COVID-19. This table comes from immunoSEQ multiplex PCR, and its TCRdb copy is limited to in-frame clones, with some not included. The table shows just over 250,000 clones, with about 91% occurring only once. The sequenced sample consisted of peripheral blood. The receptors originated from a young adult with COVID-19, enrolled during active disease. The CDR3 runs from the conserved cysteine through the conserved F or W. D genes are given only for firm matches. Clone size is not always given. Where it is, it says once, few, many or a class for expanded clones.

size	V	D	J	length	CDR3	DNA
NA	TRBV9	NA	TRBJ2-5	15	CASSVGPLRVETQYF	TGTGCCAGCAGCGTAGGACCCTTGCGGGTGGAGACCCAGTACTTC
once	TRBV19	NA	TRBJ2-2	13	CASSTSLTGELFF	TGTGCCAGTAGTACCAGTTTGACCGGGGAGCTGTTTTTT
NA	TRBV9	TRBD2	TRBJ2-1	15	CASSTGTSGYNEQFF	TGTGCCAGCAGCACCGGGACTAGCGGATACAATGAGCAGTTCTTC
NA	TRBV27	NA	TRBJ1-1	16	CASSLSGLSEGTEAFF	TGTGCCAGCAGTTTGAGCGGGCTGAGCGAGGGGACTGAAGCTTTCTTT
NA	TRBV5-6	NA	TRBJ1-1	12	CASNLIGGEAFF	TGTGCCAGCAACTTGATAGGGGGTGAAGCTTTCTTT
NA	TRBV4-1	NA	TRBJ2-4	15	CASSTTRHGGNIQYF	TGCGCCAGCAGCACAACCCGGCACGGAGGAAACATTCAGTACTTC
NA	TRBV6-4	NA	TRBJ2-1	16	CASSDSISLRENEQFF	TGTGCCAGCAGTGACTCGATTTCATTGAGAGAGAATGAGCAGTTCTTC
NA	TRBV5-1	TRBD2	TRBJ2-2	17	CASTIASGRVNTGELFF	TGCGCCAGCACAATCGCTAGCGGGAGGGTAAACACCGGGGAGCTGTTTTTT
NA	TRBV5-4	NA	TRBJ2-6	18	CASSLGTVTSLGANVLTF	TGTGCCAGCAGCTTGGGGACAGTAACTTCTTTGGGGGCCAACGTCCTGACTTTC
once	TRBV24-1	TRBD1	TRBJ2-2	14	CATRPGQGTGELFF	TGTGCCACCAGACCGGGACAGGGAACCGGGGAGCTGTTTTTT
NA	TRBV6-6	NA	TRBJ1-2	15	CASTALAGSSIGYTF	TGTGCCAGCACCGCACTGGCAGGTTCGTCTATTGGCTACACCTTC
NA	TRBV29-1	TRBD1	TRBJ2-7	12	CSVRRGLYEQYF	TGCAGCGTCCGCAGGGGGCTCTACGAGCAGTACTTC
NA	TRBV4-1	NA	TRBJ1-5	15	CASSQDALSNQPQHF	TGCGCCAGCAGCCAAGATGCACTTAGCAATCAGCCCCAGCATTTT
NA	TRBV10-3	TRBD1	TRBJ1-2	15	CAISAEEGQGEGYTF	TGTGCCATCAGTGCCGAGGAGGGACAGGGAGAAGGCTACACCTTC
NA	TRBV7-2	NA	TRBJ2-3	13	CASSWTNTDTQYF	TGTGCCAGCAGCTGGACTAACACAGATACGCAGTATTTT
NA	TRBV25-1	NA	TRBJ1-1	11	CASMRNTEAFF	TGTGCCAGCATGAGGAACACTGAAGCTTTCTTT
NA	TRBV6-1	NA	TRBJ2-7	14	CASSEIWDTSEQYF	TGTGCCAGCAGTGAAATCTGGGACACCTCTGAGCAGTACTTC
NA	TRBV30	TRBD1	TRBJ2-7	12	CASGQGSYEQYF	TGTGCGTCGGGACAGGGTTCCTACGAGCAGTACTTC
NA	TRBV19	NA	TRBJ1-5	13	CASSPSPNQPQHF	TGTGCCAGTAGCCCCTCCCCCAATCAGCCCCAGCATTTT
NA	TRBV7-3	TRBD2	TRBJ2-2	18	CASSLWGAGGPNTGELFF	TGTGCCAGCAGCTTATGGGGAGCGGGAGGGCCGAACACCGGGGAGCTGTTTTTT
NA	TRBV12-3/TRBV12-4	NA	TRBJ2-1	13	CASRVTGGQEQFF	TGTGCCAGCAGGGTAACCGGGGGGCAGGAGCAGTTCTTC
NA	TRBV5-1	TRBD1	TRBJ2-2	14	CASRGTGGTGELFF	TGCGCCAGCAGGGGGACAGGGGGCACCGGGGAGCTGTTTTTT
NA	TRBV25-1	TRBD2	TRBJ2-2	14	CAVSGRAGTGELFF	TGTGCCGTTAGCGGGAGGGCCGGTACCGGGGAGCTGTTTTTT
NA	TRBV4-1	TRBD2	TRBJ2-4	15	CASSQDGLAGGRWYF	TGCGCCAGCAGCCAAGATGGCCTAGCGGGAGGCCGTTGGTACTTC
NA	TRBV9	NA	TRBJ2-7	14	CASSPSPRPYEQYF	TGTGCCAGCAGCCCTTCCCCGCGGCCTTACGAGCAGTACTTC
NA	TRBV19	TRBD1	TRBJ1-2	15	CASKPSGQGNYGYTF	TGTGCCAGTAAACCATCGGGACAGGGGAACTATGGCTACACCTTC
NA	TRBV4-1	NA	TRBJ1-6	16	CASSQGTVFPNSPLHF	TGCGCCAGCAGCCAAGGGACAGTCTTTCCTAATTCACCCCTCCACTTT
NA	TRBV15	NA	TRBJ2-7	15	CATSRDRSNTYEQYF	TGTGCCACCAGCAGAGATAGGAGTAATACCTACGAGCAGTACTTC
NA	TRBV29-1	TRBD2	TRBJ2-7	15	CSVGGGSVSSYEQYF	TGCAGCGTTGGGGGCGGGAGTGTATCTTCCTACGAGCAGTACTTC
NA	TRBV4-1	NA	TRBJ1-2	16	CASRQTPAGGHYGYTF	TGCGCCAGCAGGCAAACGCCCGCGGGGGGTCACTATGGCTACACCTTC
once	TRBV7-9	TRBD1	TRBJ1-2	15	CASSLGTGSGYGYTF	TGTGCCAGCAGCCTCGGGACAGGGTCGGGCTATGGCTACACCTTC
NA	TRBV30	NA	TRBJ2-7	17	CAWSRTPATVSSYEQYF	TGTGCCTGGAGCAGAACCCCCGCTACAGTTAGCTCCTACGAGCAGTACTTC
NA	TRBV12-5	TRBD1	TRBJ1-2	13	CASAQGGDYGYTF	TGTGCTAGTGCACAAGGGGGCGACTATGGCTACACCTTC
NA	TRBV29-1	TRBD2	TRBJ2-3	14	CSVGTSGRSDTQYF	TGCAGCGTTGGGACTAGCGGGAGGTCAGATACGCAGTATTTT
NA	TRBV27	NA	TRBJ2-6	18	CASSSPGTATPGANVLTF	TGTGCCAGCAGTTCTCCCGGGACTGCAACCCCCGGGGCCAACGTCCTGACTTTC
NA	TRBV27	TRBD1	TRBJ2-5	14	CASRRQGYQETQYF	TGTGCCAGCAGAAGACAGGGGTACCAAGAGACCCAGTACTTC
few	TRBV6-5	NA	TRBJ1-2	11	CASSSGYGYTF	TGTGCCAGCAGTTCGGGCTATGGCTACACCTTC
NA	TRBV9	NA	TRBJ2-3	15	CASSVVGGGADTQYF	TGTGCCAGCAGCGTAGTAGGGGGAGGGGCAGATACGCAGTATTTT
NA	TRBV11-2	TRBD1	TRBJ2-5	15	CASSFFDRAEETQYF	TGTGCCAGCAGCTTCTTTGACAGGGCCGAAGAGACCCAGTACTTC
NA	TRBV2	TRBD2	TRBJ2-1	17	CASSEVRLAGGGGEQFF	TGTGCCAGCAGTGAAGTACGTCTAGCGGGAGGAGGAGGTGAGCAGTTCTTC
once	TRBV9	NA	TRBJ1-4	14	CASSVQGGNEKLFF	TGTGCCAGCAGCGTACAGGGAGGGAATGAAAAACTGTTTTTT
NA	TRBV18	NA	TRBJ1-2	16	CASSPTGGGEVRGYTF	TGTGCCAGCTCACCTACGGGCGGGGGCGAAGTTCGTGGCTACACCTTC
NA	TRBV6-5	NA	TRBJ1-1	14	CASTQRAGNTEAFF	TGTGCCAGCACCCAAAGGGCGGGGAACACTGAAGCTTTCTTT
NA	TRBV7-2	NA	TRBJ1-6	15	CASSSQGNQGSPLHF	TGTGCCAGCAGCTCCCAGGGGAACCAAGGCTCACCCCTCCACTTT
NA	TRBV11-2	NA	TRBJ2-5	14	CASSFGRGGETQYF	TGTGCCAGCAGCTTCGGTCGCGGTGGAGAGACCCAGTACTTC
once	TRBV4-2	NA	TRBJ2-5	15	CASSPRRAGSETQYF	TGTGCCAGCAGCCCAAGAAGGGCAGGGTCAGAGACCCAGTACTTC
few	TRBV5-4	TRBD1	TRBJ1-1	13	CASSLEGASEAFF	TGTGCCAGCAGCTTGGAGGGGGCCTCTGAAGCTTTCTTT
once	TRBV19	TRBD1	TRBJ2-2	18	CASSVHRGRQAVTGELFF	TGTGCCAGTAGTGTACACAGGGGCCGACAAGCGGTCACCGGGGAGCTGTTTTTT
NA	TRBV19	NA	TRBJ2-2	17	CASSISVFQGNTGELFF	TGTGCCAGTAGTATAAGCGTCTTCCAGGGAAACACCGGGGAGCTGTTTTTT